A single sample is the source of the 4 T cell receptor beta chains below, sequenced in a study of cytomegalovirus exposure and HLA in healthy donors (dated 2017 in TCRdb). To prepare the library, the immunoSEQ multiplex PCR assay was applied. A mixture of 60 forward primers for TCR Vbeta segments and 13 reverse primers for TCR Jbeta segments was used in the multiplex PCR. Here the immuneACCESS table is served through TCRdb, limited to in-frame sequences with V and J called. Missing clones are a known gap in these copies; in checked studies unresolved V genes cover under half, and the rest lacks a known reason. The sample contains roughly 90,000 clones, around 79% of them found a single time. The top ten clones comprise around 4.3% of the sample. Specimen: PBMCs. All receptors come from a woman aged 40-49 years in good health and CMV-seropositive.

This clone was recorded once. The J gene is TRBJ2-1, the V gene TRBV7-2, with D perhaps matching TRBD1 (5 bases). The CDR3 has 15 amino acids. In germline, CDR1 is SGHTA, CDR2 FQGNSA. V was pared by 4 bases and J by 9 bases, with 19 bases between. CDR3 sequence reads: CASSYSIGKGAEQFF. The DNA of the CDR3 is TGTGCCAGCAGCTATAGCATCGGAAAAGGGGCTGAGCAGTTCTTC.

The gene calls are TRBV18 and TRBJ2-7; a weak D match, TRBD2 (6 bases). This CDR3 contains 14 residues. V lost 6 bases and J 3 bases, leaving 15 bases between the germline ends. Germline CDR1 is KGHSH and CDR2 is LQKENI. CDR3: CASSGNGGDYEQYF. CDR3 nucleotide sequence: TGTGCCAGCTCGGGCAACGGGGGAGACTACGAGCAGTACTTC.

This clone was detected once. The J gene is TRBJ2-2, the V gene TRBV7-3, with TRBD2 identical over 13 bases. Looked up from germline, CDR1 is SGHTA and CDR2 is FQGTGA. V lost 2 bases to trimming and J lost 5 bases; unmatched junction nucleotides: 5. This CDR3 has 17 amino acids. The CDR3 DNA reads TGTGCCAGCAGCTTATTTAGGACTAGCGGGAGTACCGGGGAGCTGTTTTTT. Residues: CASSLFRTSGSTGELFF.

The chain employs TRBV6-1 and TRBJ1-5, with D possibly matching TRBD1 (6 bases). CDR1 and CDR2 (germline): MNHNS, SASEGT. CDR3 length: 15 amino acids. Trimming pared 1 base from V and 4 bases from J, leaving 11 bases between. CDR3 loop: CASSEGQVVNQPQHF. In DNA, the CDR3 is TGTGCCAGCAGTGAAGGACAGGTAGTAAATCAGCCCCAGCATTTT.